A selection of T cell receptor beta chains follows, all from one sample in a study of identifying expanded T cells in peripheral blood. Using immunoSEQ multiplex PCR, the repertoire was profiled, and TCRdb retains in-frame clones only, with some absent. The table lists roughly 84,000 clones, 80% to 90% of them singletons, with 7% to 7.5% in the top ten. The material sequenced was blood. Receptors were obtained from a person aged 18 to 70 in good health. Both conserved end residues are part of each CDR3.

j_call v_call cdr3_aa
TRBJ2-3 TRBV7-9 CASSLQGLSTDTQYF
TRBJ1-3 TRBV14 CASSRNWAGNTIYF
TRBJ2-6 TRBV2 CASRGPGTGANVLTF
TRBJ2-7 TRBV12-5 CASGLVGRWDSPHEQYF
TRBJ1-3 TRBV18 CASSPPVSRRISGNTIYF
TRBJ2-3 TRBV9 CASSVGQAGGLSTDTQYF
TRBJ1-6 TRBV4-1 CASSQDGYRVDNSPLHF
TRBJ2-1 TRBV30 CAWSVGGTYNEQFF
TRBJ1-2 TRBV29-1 CSVHRGIGGYTF
TRBJ1-2 TRBV10-3 CAISEAGTYYGYTF
TRBJ2-3 TRBV7-9 CASATAGGGTDTQYF
TRBJ2-1 TRBV7-9 CASSLGWTSGSFEQFF
TRBJ2-1 TRBV6-1 CASSVGQSSYNEQFF
TRBJ1-1 TRBV7-9 CASSFSTDTEAFF
TRBJ2-3 TRBV6-4 CASSDTGLASADTQYF